Reported below is one T cell receptor beta chain. The CDR3 has 13 residues. Trimming took 6 bases from V and 0 from J, leaving 6 bases between them. Germline CDR1 and CDR2: MRHNA and SNTAGT. The data belong to a study of control samples from healthy donors and cancer patients. Data came from immunoSEQ multiplex PCR; TCRdb stores just in-frame clones and leaves some out. The table lists about 100,000 clones, approximately 90% of them singletons. V and J are TRBV6-4 and TRBJ2-1; D might be TRBD2 (6 bases). The sequenced material came from blood. The sequence was collected from a man under 40 in good health. The CDR3 spells CASSGSSYNEQFF. The CDR3 DNA sequence: TGTGCCAGCAGCGGGAGCTCCTACAATGAGCAGTTCTTC.